The clone carrying this T cell receptor beta chain has ten or more counts. No antigen is known for it. Trimming removed 4 bases from V and 4 bases from J, with 10 bases in between. This CDR3 is 14 amino acids long. From germline, CDR1 is SGHDN and CDR2 FVKESK. The data derive from a study of T cell repertoires in cytomegalovirus infection. The wider study: Matching HLA type, along with CMV infection, was indicated by public TCR beta signatures.

Study outcomes and limitations: Cumulative frequency (of public TCR beta family members) identified carriers of CMV plus the relevant HLA. Clonotypes of TCR beta that were HLA-C-restricted and CMV-specific dominated the ex vivo response.

Using its own MiXCR run on the reads, TCRdb lists one record per CDR3 protein. The data contain 200,000 to 300,000 distinct CDR3 sequences, approximately 9% of them seen just once; the ten biggest clones take up around 16%. Sequenced material: PBMCs. The gene calls are TRBV14 and TRBJ1-4; possible D gene TRBD1, 5 bases. The sequence came from a human donor in good health (CMV status not recorded). Some clones in this sample may be carry-over from other donors' samples. Here the CDR3 reads CASSRGLLNEKLFF. DNA of the CDR3: TGTGCCAGCAGCCGGGGACTCCTTAATGAAAAACTGTTTTTT.